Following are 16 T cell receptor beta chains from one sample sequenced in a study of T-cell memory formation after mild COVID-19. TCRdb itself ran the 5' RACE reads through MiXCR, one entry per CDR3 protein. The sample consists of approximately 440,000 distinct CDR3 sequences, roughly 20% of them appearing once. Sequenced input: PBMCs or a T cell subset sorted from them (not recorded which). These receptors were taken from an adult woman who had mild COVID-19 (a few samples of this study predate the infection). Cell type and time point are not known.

CDR3 coding DNA: TGTGCCAGCAGCGGGACAGGAAGGGACACTGAAGCTTTCTTT. It encodes CASSGTGRDTEAFF. This chain links TRBV12-3 or TRBV12-4 with TRBJ1-1, with 8 bases that match TRBD1. CDR3 length: 14 residues. Unmatched junction bases numbered 6, after V lost 6 bases and J lost 3 bases.

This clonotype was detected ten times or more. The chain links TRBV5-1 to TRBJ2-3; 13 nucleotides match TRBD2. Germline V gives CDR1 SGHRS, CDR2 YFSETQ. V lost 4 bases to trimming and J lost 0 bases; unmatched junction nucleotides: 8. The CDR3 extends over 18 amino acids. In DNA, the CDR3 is TGCGCCAGCAGCCAAGGACTAGCGGGAGAACCTAGCACAGATACGCAGTATTTT. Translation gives CASSQGLAGEPSTDTQYF. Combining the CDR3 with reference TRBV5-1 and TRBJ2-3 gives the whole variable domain KAGVTQTPRYLIKTRGQQVTLSCSPISGHRSVSWYQQTPGQGLQFLFEYFSETQRNKGNFPGRFSGRQFSNSRSEMNVSTLELGDSALYLCASSQGLAGEPSTDTQYFGPGTRLTVL.

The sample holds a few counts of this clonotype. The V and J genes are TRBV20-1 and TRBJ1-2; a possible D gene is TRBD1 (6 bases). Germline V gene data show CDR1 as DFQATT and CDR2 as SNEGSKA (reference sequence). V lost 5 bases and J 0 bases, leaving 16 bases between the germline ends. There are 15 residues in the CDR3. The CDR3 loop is CSASAQGPTNYGYTF. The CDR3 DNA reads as TGCAGTGCTTCCGCACAGGGTCCTACTAACTATGGCTACACCTTC.

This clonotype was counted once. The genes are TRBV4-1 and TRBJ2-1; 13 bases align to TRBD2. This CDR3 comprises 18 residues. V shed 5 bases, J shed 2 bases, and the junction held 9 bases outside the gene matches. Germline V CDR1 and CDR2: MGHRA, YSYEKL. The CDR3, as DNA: TGCGCCAGCAGCTCCCGGGGACTAGCGGGGTCCCCCTACAATGAGCAGTTCTTC. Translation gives CASSSRGLAGSPYNEQFF.

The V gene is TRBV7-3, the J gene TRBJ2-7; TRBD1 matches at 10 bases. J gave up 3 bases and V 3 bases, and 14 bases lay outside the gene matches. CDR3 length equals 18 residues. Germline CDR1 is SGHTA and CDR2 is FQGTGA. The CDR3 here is CASSFGQGEKRDHYEQYF. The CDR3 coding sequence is TGTGCCAGCAGCTTCGGACAGGGGGAAAAGCGGGACCACTACGAGCAGTACTTC.

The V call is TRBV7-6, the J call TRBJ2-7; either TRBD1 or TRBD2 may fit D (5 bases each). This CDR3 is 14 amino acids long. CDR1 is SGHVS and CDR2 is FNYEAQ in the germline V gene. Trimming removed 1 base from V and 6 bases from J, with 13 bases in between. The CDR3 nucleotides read TGTGCCAGCAGCTTAGAAGGCAGGGACGGCGAGCAGTACTTC. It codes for CASSLEGRDGEQYF.

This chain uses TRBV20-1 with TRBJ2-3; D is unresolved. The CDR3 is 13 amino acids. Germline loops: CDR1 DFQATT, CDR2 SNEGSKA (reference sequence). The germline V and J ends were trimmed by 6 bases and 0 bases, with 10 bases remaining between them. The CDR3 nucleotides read TGCAGTGCCGGCGCCCCTAGCACAGATACGCAGTATTTT. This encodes CSAGAPSTDTQYF.

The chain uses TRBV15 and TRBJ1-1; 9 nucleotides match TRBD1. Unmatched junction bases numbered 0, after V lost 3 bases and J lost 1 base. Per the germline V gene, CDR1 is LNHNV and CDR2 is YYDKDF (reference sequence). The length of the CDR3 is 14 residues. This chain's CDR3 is CATSRDRGNTEAFF. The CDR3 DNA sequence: TGTGCCACCAGCAGGGACAGGGGGAACACTGAAGCTTTCTTT.

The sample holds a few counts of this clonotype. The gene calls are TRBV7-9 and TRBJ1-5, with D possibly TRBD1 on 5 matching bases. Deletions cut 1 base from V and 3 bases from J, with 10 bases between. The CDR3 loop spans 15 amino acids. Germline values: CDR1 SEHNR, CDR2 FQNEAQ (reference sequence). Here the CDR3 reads CASSLGGDLNQPQHF. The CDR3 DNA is TGTGCCAGCAGCTTAGGAGGGGACCTCAATCAGCCCCAGCATTTT.

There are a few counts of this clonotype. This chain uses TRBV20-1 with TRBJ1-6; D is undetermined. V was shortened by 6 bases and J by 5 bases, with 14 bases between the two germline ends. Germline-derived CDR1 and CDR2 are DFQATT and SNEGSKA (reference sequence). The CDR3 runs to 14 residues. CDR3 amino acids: CSARIGRNNSPLHF. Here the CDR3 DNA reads TGCAGTGCCCGAATTGGAAGGAATAATTCACCCCTCCACTTT.

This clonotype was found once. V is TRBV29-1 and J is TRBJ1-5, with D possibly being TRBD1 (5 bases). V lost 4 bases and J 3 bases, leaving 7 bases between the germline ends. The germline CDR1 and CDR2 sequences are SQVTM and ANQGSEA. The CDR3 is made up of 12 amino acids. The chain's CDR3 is CSVGDFNQPQHF. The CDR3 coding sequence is TGCAGCGTTGGGGACTTCAATCAGCCCCAGCATTTT.

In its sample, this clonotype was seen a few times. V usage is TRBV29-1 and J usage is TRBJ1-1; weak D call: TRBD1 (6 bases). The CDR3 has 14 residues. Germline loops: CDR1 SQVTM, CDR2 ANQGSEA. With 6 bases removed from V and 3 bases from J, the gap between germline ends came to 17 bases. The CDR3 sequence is CSVSTLPGDTEAFF. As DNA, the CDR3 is TGCAGCGTCTCGACCCTACCAGGGGACACTGAAGCTTTCTTT.

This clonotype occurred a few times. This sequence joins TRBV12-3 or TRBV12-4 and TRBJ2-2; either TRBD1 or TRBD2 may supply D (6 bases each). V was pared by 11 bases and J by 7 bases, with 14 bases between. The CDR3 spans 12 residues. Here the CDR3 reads CAAWGAHGELFF. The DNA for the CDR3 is TGTGCCGCCTGGGGGGCTCACGGGGAGCTGTTTTTT.

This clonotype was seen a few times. CDR3 nucleotide sequence: TGTGCCAGCAGGGCAGGGGGCGCGACAGATACGCAGTATTTT. Amino acid sequence: CASRAGGATDTQYF. The rearrangement joins TRBV7-2 to TRBJ2-3; the match to TRBD1 covers 8 bases. Looked up from germline, CDR1 is SGHTA and CDR2 is FQGNSA. There are 14 residues in the CDR3. V was clipped by 6 bases and J by 3 bases; unmatched bases: 5.

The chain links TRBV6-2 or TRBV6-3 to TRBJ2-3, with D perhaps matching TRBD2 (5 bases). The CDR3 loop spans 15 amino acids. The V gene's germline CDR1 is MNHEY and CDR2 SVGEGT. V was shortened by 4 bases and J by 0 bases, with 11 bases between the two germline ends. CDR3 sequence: CASSSTEASTDTQYF. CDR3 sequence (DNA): TGTGCCAGCAGTTCGACGGAGGCTAGCACAGATACGCAGTATTTT.

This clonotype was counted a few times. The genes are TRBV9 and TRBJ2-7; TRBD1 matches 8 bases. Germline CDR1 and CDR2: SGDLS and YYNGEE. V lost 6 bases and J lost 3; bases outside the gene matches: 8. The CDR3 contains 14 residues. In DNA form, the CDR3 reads TGTGCCAGCACCCCCGGGACAGGCCACTACGAGCAGTACTTC. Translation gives CASTPGTGHYEQYF.